The rows below give T cell receptor beta chains drawn from one sample of a study of response to subunit inactivated influenza vaccine. TCRdb reprocessed the RT-PCR reads via MiXCR and lists one record per CDR3 protein. Of under 550,000 distinct CDR3 sequences listed, more than 7% are singletons. This specimen was PBMCs from blood, taken less than 30 months after vaccination. The receptors stem from a man aged 50 to 69 who received an inactivated influenza vaccine. Each CDR3 is given without its conserved first and last residue. Each record gives: clone size, D gene, V gene, CDR3 protein. A D gene is named only where the DNA matches it firmly. Part of the rows lack a size; the others show once, few, many or a class for expanded clones.

size: many
D: .
V: TRBV7-8
CDR3: ASSLYGASTYNEQF

size: few
D: .
V: TRBV15
CDR3: ATSRGSQMNTEAF

size: many
D: .
V: TRBV10-3
CDR3: AITATGDRNTEAF

size: many
D: TRBD1
V: TRBV5-1
CDR3: ASSVGDSYNEQF

size: .
D: TRBD2
V: TRBV20-1
CDR3: SAPGTSGGETQY

size: many
D: .
V: TRBV9
CDR3: ASSVAGVGNEQF

size: many
D: .
V: TRBV5-5
CDR3: ASSYRDTDTQY

size: .
D: TRBD2
V: TRBV30
CDR3: AGDGGATDTQY

size: few
D: TRBD2
V: TRBV10-3
CDR3: AATSGGVLNEQF

size: once
D: .
V: TRBV7-6
CDR3: ASSSQTSFNEQF

size: few
D: .
V: TRBV6-2/TRBV6-3
CDR3: ASGSWSEQF

size: many
D: TRBD1
V: TRBV28
CDR3: ASSSDRVYSNTEAF

size: many
D: .
V: TRBV7-8
CDR3: ASSDLQWDSYEQY

size: .
D: .
V: TRBV7-2
CDR3: ASSLVTPSYEQY

size: few
D: .
V: TRBV3-1
CDR3: ASMGGYEQY

size: .
D: TRBD1
V: TRBV3-1
CDR3: ASSQDLPGTGGNEQF

size: many
D: .
V: TRBV12-3/TRBV12-4
CDR3: ASSGGQNYGYT